Below, one T cell receptor beta chain is given with its context. This clone was recorded a few times. Its antigen remains unidentified. No qualities accompany the bases; no much larger clone lies one base away. The treatment or condition label for this specimen denotes: oral pan-JAK inhibitor, 5-10 mg twice daily. Lesional scalp punch biopsies and peripheral blood were collected from alopecia areata patients. PBMCs were separated by density centrifugation and stained for CD3, CD4 and CD8, after which CD4+ and CD8+ T cells were sorted on a FACSAria. From the germline V gene, CDR1 is SGHRS and CDR2 is YFSETQ. From its cysteine to its phenylalanine, the CDR3 spans 15 amino acids. Kept here is only the CDR3 DNA, which spans 45 bases and is read in frame from base 1. V gives up 0 bases and J gives up 0 bases, and the segment between their germline ends measures 10 bases. The entry originates in a study of CD8+ T cells in alopecia areata (dated by TCRdb to the late 2010s). At the level of the whole study: Treated patients were enrolled in an open-label pilot trial of oral tofacitinib, 5 to 10 mg twice daily, for moderate-to-severe alopecia areata. Tofacitinib was given for 6 to 18 months, followed by 6 months of follow-up off drug to assess delayed response and recurrence. In treated patients, disease severity was measured using the SALT score, which gives the percentage of scalp surface area affected. In both human patients and the C3H/HeJ mouse model, the study applied high-throughput TCRbeta sequencing to look at T cell clonal expansion in alopecia areata. Human TCRbeta sequencing covered scalp tissue and sorted CD4+ and CD8+ peripheral blood T cells from patchy and totalis/universalis alopecia areata patients and healthy controls. Biopsies were taken from tofacitinib-treated patients at baseline and again at 4 and 24 weeks into treatment, and several of those patients also had a later scalp biopsy. Clonality in the scalp was compared among normal scalp (n=4), patchy alopecia areata scalp (n=8), and alopecia totalis/universalis scalp (n=8). RNA came from the PAXgene miRNA kit for fixed scalp, the miRNeasy kit for PBMCs, and the RNeasy kit for mouse skin. Amplification of TCRbeta CDR3 regions was done by immunoSEQ multiplex PCR using 35 Vbeta forward primers and 13 Jbeta reverse primers.

The library was obtained by the immunoSEQ multiplex PCR assay. To provide template for TCR sequencing, every sample had RNA extracted and reverse transcribed into cDNA. First-strand cDNA was synthesized using SuperScript III with a 2:1 mix of oligo-dT and random hexamers. A synthetic immune receptor repertoire was used to assess amplification bias, and residual bias was removed computationally. The study's own analysis went as follows. Raw reads were preprocessed for error removal, and CDR3 was defined according to IMGT conventions as running from the conserved cysteine to phenylalanine. Clonality was calculated as 1 minus Shannon entropy normalized by log2 of the number of productive unique TCRs. Whether scalp clones were CD4 or CD8 was inferred by matching scalp TCRbeta sequences against CD4 and CD8 repertoires sorted from blood. TCRdb stores this immuneACCESS table with in-frame sequences only. Part of the clones is absent; in the studies checked, under half of the shortfall reflects unresolved V genes, and no reason is known for the rest. V and J calls and clone size are given by that table; D and trimming were obtained from the DNA. In this sample the table shows more than 150,000 clones, around 51% of which occur a single time. In total, the top ten clones hold over 9.5% of the sample.

Study-wide conclusions, independent of this receptor: Shared TCR sequences between patients were less evident than in mice, which may be partly attributable to HLA diversity in the patient population. Scalp TCR repertoire analysis is complicated because resident alphabeta T cells in normal human skin are also sequenced, whereas mouse skin is dominated by gammadelta T cells. Because the treated cohort was small and had only one nonresponder, larger studies are needed to examine links between baseline CD8+ expansion and response. Tofacitinib significantly decreased scalp clonality and the number of expanded CD8+ clones among the top 100 scalp clones. Higher clonality and more expanded CD8+ clones were observed in lesional scalp than in normal scalp, particularly in alopecia totalis/universalis, a finding suggestive of antigenic drive. During tofacitinib treatment, many expanded lesional clones stuck around in both scalp and blood, and this persistence may partly explain why relapse happens after treatment is stopped.

The chain was built from TRBV5-1 and TRBJ2-7, with no D gene named confidently. The sample was CD8+ T cells sorted from blood, taken around week 54, from a patient treated with tofacitinib. This clonotype was sampled from a human donor with alopecia areata. The nucleotides read TGCGCCAGCAGCTTGGTTGACGCGAGCTCCTACGAGCAGTACTTC. The encoded protein is CASSLVDASSYEQYF.